This T cell receptor (beta chain) was observed in a study of blood T cell repertoires in COVID-19 (dated by TCRdb to 2018 to 2021). A note on the overall study: Samples covering the acute and convalescent phases of COVID-19 were provided by collaborators in the United States, Italy and Spain. The material from the prospective study consisted of cDNA or gDNA derived from T cells, B-cell-depleted T cells, or PBMCs. Subjects who had been exposed to COVID-19, were actively infected with it, or had recovered from it provided the deeply sampled blood TCRbeta repertoires that made up the dataset. The repertoires were made available in a free public database intended to serve as a resource for research on the immune response to SARS-CoV-2. Samples came from the ongoing ImmuneRACE study (first 160 participants) plus 1,254 subjects from 6 global collaborators. The sample metadata nearly always contained a de-identified subject ID, COVID-19 status, age in years and sex. HLA class I and class II types, where available, came from metadata supplied by the sample provider rather than from assay-based typing.

TCRbeta CDR3 regions were amplified from genomic DNA by means of the immunoSEQ Assay, a bias-controlled multiplex PCR. As for the authors' bioinformatics: The number of nucleated cells in each sample was estimated by amplification of reference gene primers within the assay. To quantify the absolute abundance of each unique TCRbeta CDR3 rearrangement, sequence reads were collapsed and filtered. For each sample, productive Simpson clonality was calculated as the square root of Simpson's diversity index across productive rearrangements. The source is immuneACCESS, and TCRdb retained only in-frame sequences with V and J called. Part of the clones is not carried over; for the studies checked, unresolved V genes explain less than half of this, and the remainder is unexplained. V and J calls plus clone size are reproduced from that table; the DNA served to infer D and trimming. Recorded for this sample are more than 300,000 clones; 87% of them occurred a single time. About 10% of the sample is held by the ten biggest clonotypes.

The full study reports these points: The amount of clinical and demographic metadata varied by source and participant and was provided uncurated.

At one collaborating source in Seattle, patients were enrolled during active infection and were followed longitudinally through the course of disease. Each collaborating institution followed its own protocols to collect whole blood in K2EDTA tubes. For TCRbeta analysis, collaborators shipped samples in one of three forms: frozen whole blood, isolated PBMCs, or DNA extracted from either of those sample types. Turning to this clone: The antigen this receptor binds is unknown. Qualities for individual bases were not recorded, and no much larger clone is one base off.

This receptor was identified in a woman aged 25 to 39 with COVID-19, enrolled during active disease. Sequencing input: peripheral blood.

The encoded CDR3 is CASSQASGSPYEQYF. The sequence in DNA is TGTGCCAGCAGCCAAGCCAGCGGGAGTCCCTACGAGCAGTACTTC. This receptor chain uses TRBV3-1 (or the pseudogene TRBV3-2) and TRBJ2-7; 8 central bases correspond to TRBD2. Relative to germline, V is missing 1 base and J is missing 2 bases, with 4 bases of the junction outside any gene match. Its CDR3 holds 15 amino acids, cysteine through phenylalanine. The entry retains the CDR3 DNA only, 45 bases that are in frame from base 1. CDR1 LGHDT and CDR2 YNNKEL are derived from the germline V gene (reference sequence).